A selection of T cell receptor beta chains follows, all from one sample in a study of identical twins. TCRdb independently ran MiXCR on the 5' RACE reads; one entry per CDR3 protein. Here the sample spans 200,000 to 250,000 distinct CDR3 sequences, about 10% being singletons. Material: memory T cells sorted from blood. The receptors stem from a man between 45 and 60 years old in good health. Both conserved end residues are part of each CDR3. Each record gives: V gene, clone size, D gene, J gene, CDR3 DNA, CDR3 protein. D genes are given only for firm matches. Clone size is stated in some rows and not others, as once, few, many or a class when expanded.

V: TRBV29-1
size: few
D: .
J: TRBJ2-7
DNA: TGCAGCGTTGAATTTCCCCCCTACGAGCAGTACTTC
CDR3: CSVEFPPYEQYF

V: TRBV5-4
size: once
D: TRBD2
J: TRBJ2-3
DNA: TGTGCCAGCAGCCGCCCCAGCGGGGGTGTAGATACGCAGTATTTT
CDR3: CASSRPSGGVDTQYF

V: TRBV5-1
size: many
D: .
J: TRBJ2-4
DNA: TGCGCCAGCAGCTTGGGGCCGGGGAAGAACATTCAGTACTTC
CDR3: CASSLGPGKNIQYF

V: TRBV3-1
size: many
D: TRBD1
J: TRBJ2-2
DNA: TGTGCCAGCAGTCTTTATACCGGGACAGATTTTGCCGGGGAGCTGTTTTTT
CDR3: CASSLYTGTDFAGELFF

V: TRBV20-1
size: .
D: TRBD1
J: TRBJ1-4
DNA: TGCAGTGCGAGAGACAGGGGTGGTTTGTCTAATGAAAAACTGTTTTTT
CDR3: CSARDRGGLSNEKLFF

V: TRBV5-1
size: many
D: .
J: TRBJ1-1
DNA: TGCGCCAGCAGCGGGGGACTCCCATTTAAGACTGAAGCTTTCTTT
CDR3: CASSGGLPFKTEAFF

V: TRBV28
size: many
D: TRBD1
J: TRBJ2-6
DNA: TGTGCCAGCAGTTTGGACAGGTTCTCTGGGGCCAACGTCCTGACTTTC
CDR3: CASSLDRFSGANVLTF

V: TRBV5-1
size: .
D: .
J: TRBJ1-1
DNA: TGCGCCAGCAGCTTGAGTCAAGCCACTGAAGCTTTCTTT
CDR3: CASSLSQATEAFF

V: TRBV5-1
size: .
D: .
J: TRBJ2-2
DNA: TGCGCCAGCAGCTTGGCGGATGGAGCAATAGAGCTGTTTTTT
CDR3: CASSLADGAIELFF

V: TRBV4-3
size: few
D: .
J: TRBJ1-2
DNA: TGCGCCAGCAGCCAAGAATACCCCTCGCGATATGGCTACACCTTC
CDR3: CASSQEYPSRYGYTF

V: TRBV6-2/TRBV6-3
size: many
D: .
J: TRBJ1-6
DNA: TGTGCCAGCAGTTACCCAACGACCCATTTGGGTTCACCCCTCCACTTT
CDR3: CASSYPTTHLGSPLHF

V: TRBV7-2
size: few
D: .
J: TRBJ1-5
DNA: TGTGCCAGCAGCCCCCACAAGAATCAGCCCCAGCATTTT
CDR3: CASSPHKNQPQHF

V: TRBV20-1
size: .
D: TRBD1
J: TRBJ1-3
DNA: TGCAGTGCTAGACGACAGGGTACGGACACCATATATTTT
CDR3: CSARRQGTDTIYF

V: TRBV6-2/TRBV6-3
size: many
D: TRBD2
J: TRBJ2-1
DNA: TGTGCCAGCAAAAGGAGGGAGGGACCCTACAATGAGCAGTTCTTC
CDR3: CASKRREGPYNEQFF

V: TRBV27
size: few
D: .
J: TRBJ2-3
DNA: TGTGCCAGCTCCCAACGAGGGGTTCAGGGTACGCAGTATTTT
CDR3: CASSQRGVQGTQYF

V: TRBV6-6
size: many
D: TRBD1
J: TRBJ2-7
DNA: TGTGCCAGCAGTCCGGGACAGGGAAATTACGAGCAGTACTTC
CDR3: CASSPGQGNYEQYF